These 9 T cell receptor beta chains came from one sample sequenced in a study of cytotoxic CD8 clonotypes in ibrutinib-treated CLL. Sequenced by immunoSEQ multiplex PCR; TCRdb stores in-frame clones only, minus some. The table records approximately 330,000 clones, approximately 80% of them present only once. Source: PBMCs, taken before ibrutinib treatment. The receptors come from a human donor with chronic lymphocytic leukemia.

This rearrangement joins TRBV18 to TRBJ2-7, with D possibly matching TRBD2 (5 bases). CDR1 KGHSH and CDR2 LQKENI come from the germline V gene. There are 14 residues in the CDR3. With 2 bases removed from V and 5 bases from J, the gap between germline ends came to 13 bases. The CDR3 coding sequence is TGTGCCAGCTCACCAGAAGCCGGGAACCACGAGCAGTACTTC. Translated: CASSPEAGNHEQYF.

V gene TRBV15 combines with J gene TRBJ2-2; 11 bases fit TRBD2. The CDR3 has 20 residues. V gave up 5 bases and J gave up 4 bases; unmatched junction bases: 18. Germline V CDR1 and CDR2: LNHNV, YYDKDF (reference sequence). CDR3 protein: CATSGPGRTSGSPGTGELFF. DNA for the CDR3: TGTGCCACCAGCGGCCCGGGACGCACTAGCGGGAGTCCGGGCACCGGGGAGCTGTTTTTT.

The V and J genes are TRBV18 and TRBJ2-7; D not certain. Trimming removed 3 bases at V and 5 bases at J, with 2 bases between. The germline CDR1 and CDR2 sequences are KGHSH and LQKENI. The CDR3 length is 10 residues. CDR3 amino acids: CASSPHEQYF. CDR3 sequence (DNA): TGTGCCAGCTCACCTCACGAGCAGTACTTC.

V gene TRBV5-1 combines with J gene TRBJ1-4; 9 bases agree with TRBD1. In germline, CDR1 is SGHRS, CDR2 YFSETQ. The CDR3 extends over 16 amino acids. Trimming at V came to 4 bases and at J to 5 bases, leaving 9 bases not matched to a gene. The CDR3 loop reads CASSVSPGTGNEKLFF. CDR3 DNA: TGCGCCAGCAGCGTGTCTCCCGGGACAGGGAATGAAAAACTGTTTTTT.

Here the CDR3 DNA reads TGTGCCAGCAGCTTCCCATCCGCGGTAGCGGGGAGTTTAGATACGCAGTATTTT. Amino acid sequence: CASSFPSAVAGSLDTQYF. This chain joins TRBV7-2 and TRBJ2-3; 8 bases map to TRBD2. The germline V gene has CDR1 SGHTA and CDR2 FQGNSA. V dropped 3 bases and J dropped 5; count of bases not matched to a gene: 16. This CDR3 comprises 18 residues. Variable domain in full (rest from reference TRBV7-2 and TRBJ2-3): GAGVSQSPSNKVTEKGKDVELRCDPISGHTALYWYRQSLGQGLEFLIYFQGNSAPDKSGLPSDRFSAERTGGSVSTLTIQRTQQEDSAVYLCASSFPSAVAGSLDTQYFGPGTRLTVL.

This chain joins TRBV7-9 and TRBJ2-1; D ambiguous. V was cut by 5 bases and J by 8 bases, with 13 bases left in between. Germline lookup yields CDR1 SEHNR and CDR2 FQNEAQ (reference sequence). The CDR3 totals 13 residues. CDR3 region: CASSVSPDDEQFF. DNA of the CDR3: TGTGCCAGCAGCGTTAGCCCAGACGATGAGCAGTTCTTC. Using reference TRBV7-9 and TRBJ2-1 for the parts outside the CDR3, the full variable domain is DTGVSQNPRHKITKRGQNVTFRCDPISEHNRLYWYRQTLGQGPEFLTYFQNEAQLEKSRLLSDRFSAERPKGSFSTLEIQRTEQGDSAMYLCASSVSPDDEQFFGPGTRLTVL.

This clone was picked up one time. J is TRBJ2-1 and V is TRBV23-1, with D maybe TRBD1 (5 bases). TRBV23-1 has ORF status, its function being uncertain. This CDR3 contains 19 residues. Deletions cut 2 bases from V and 6 bases from J, with 26 bases between. The CDR3: CASSQGREKGNCLLNEQFF. The CDR3 DNA sequence: TGCGCCAGCAGTCAAGGGCGAGAGAAGGGGAATTGCCTACTCAATGAGCAGTTCTTC.

V and J are TRBV14 and TRBJ2-1, with unresolved D. CDR3 length: 19 residues. The germline CDR1 and CDR2 sequences are SGHDN and FVKESK. V shed 0 bases and J shed 0 bases, with 18 bases lying between them. In DNA form, the CDR3 reads TGTGCCAGCAGCCAAGATCGTCGTCGAGCGATGAGCTCCTACAATGAGCAGTTCTTC. The encoded protein is CASSQDRRRAMSSYNEQFF.

This clone was detected only once. The chain uses TRBV6-4 and TRBJ2-7; D is ambiguous. CDR1 MRHNA and CDR2 SNTAGT come from the germline V gene. This CDR3 spans 15 amino acids. V was clipped by 3 bases and J by 0 bases, with 12 bases between them. The CDR3 coding sequence is TGTGCCAGCAGTGATCTGTCGGAGACCTCCTACGAGCAGTACTTC. This sequence encodes CASSDLSETSYEQYF.